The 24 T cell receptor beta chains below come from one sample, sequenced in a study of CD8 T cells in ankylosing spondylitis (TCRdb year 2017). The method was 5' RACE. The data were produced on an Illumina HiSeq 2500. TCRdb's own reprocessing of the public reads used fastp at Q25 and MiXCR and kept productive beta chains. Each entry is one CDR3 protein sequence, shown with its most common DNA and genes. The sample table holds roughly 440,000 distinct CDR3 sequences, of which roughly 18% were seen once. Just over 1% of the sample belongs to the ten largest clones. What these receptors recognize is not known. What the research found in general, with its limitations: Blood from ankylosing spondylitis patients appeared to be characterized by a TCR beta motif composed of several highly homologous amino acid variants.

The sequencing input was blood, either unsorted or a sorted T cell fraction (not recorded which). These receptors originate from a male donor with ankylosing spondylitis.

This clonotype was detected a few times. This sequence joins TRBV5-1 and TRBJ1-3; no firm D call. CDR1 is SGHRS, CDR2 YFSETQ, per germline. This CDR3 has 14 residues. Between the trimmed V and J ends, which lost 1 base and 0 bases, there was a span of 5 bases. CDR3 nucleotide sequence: TGCGCCAGCAGCTTGACGGCCTCTGGAAACACCATATATTTT. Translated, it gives CASSLTASGNTIYF.

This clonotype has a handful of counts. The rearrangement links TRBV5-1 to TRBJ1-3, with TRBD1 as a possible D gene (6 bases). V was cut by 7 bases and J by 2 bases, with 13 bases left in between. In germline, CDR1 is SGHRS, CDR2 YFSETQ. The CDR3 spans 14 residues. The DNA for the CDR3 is TGCGCCAGCTCCACACAGGGAGCTGGAAACACCATATATTTT. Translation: CASSTQGAGNTIYF.

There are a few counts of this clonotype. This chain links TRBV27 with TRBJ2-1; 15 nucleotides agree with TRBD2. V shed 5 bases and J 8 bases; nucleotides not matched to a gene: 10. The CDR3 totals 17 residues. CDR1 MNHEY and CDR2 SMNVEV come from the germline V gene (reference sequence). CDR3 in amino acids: CASSPSGLAGGRYEQFF. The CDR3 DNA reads TGTGCCAGCAGTCCCTCGGGACTAGCGGGAGGTCGCTATGAGCAGTTCTTC.

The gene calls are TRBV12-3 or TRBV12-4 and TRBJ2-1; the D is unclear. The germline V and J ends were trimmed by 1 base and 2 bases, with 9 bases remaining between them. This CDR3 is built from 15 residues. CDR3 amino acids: CASSLGTAPYNEQFF. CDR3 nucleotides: TGTGCCAGCAGTTTAGGAACGGCTCCCTACAATGAGCAGTTCTTC.

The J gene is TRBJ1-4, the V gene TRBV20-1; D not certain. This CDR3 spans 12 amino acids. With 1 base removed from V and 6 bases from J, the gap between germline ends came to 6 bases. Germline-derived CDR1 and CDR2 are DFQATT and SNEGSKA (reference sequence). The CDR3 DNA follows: TGCAGTGCTAGAGCCGCGGATGAAAAACTGTTTTTT. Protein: CSARAADEKLFF.

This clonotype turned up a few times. The CDR3: CASTSVQSLAEQYF. CDR3 coding DNA: TGTGCCTCCACCTCGGTCCAGTCCTTAGCCGAGCAGTACTTC. The chain couples TRBV18 to TRBJ2-7; D ambiguous. The CDR3 sequence is 14 residues long. Per germline, CDR1 KGHSH and CDR2 LQKENI. Trimming left V 11 bases short and J 6 bases short, with 23 bases between.

The CDR3 DNA reads as TGCAGTGCTAACCGGGACAGAAGCAATCAGCCCCAGCATTTT. As protein: CSANRDRSNQPQHF. This chain connects TRBV20-1 to TRBJ1-5, with TRBD1 matching 7 bases. The CDR3 totals 14 residues. J was trimmed by 1 base and V by 4 bases; bases with no gene match: 4. Germline CDR1 and CDR2: DFQATT and SNEGSKA (reference sequence).

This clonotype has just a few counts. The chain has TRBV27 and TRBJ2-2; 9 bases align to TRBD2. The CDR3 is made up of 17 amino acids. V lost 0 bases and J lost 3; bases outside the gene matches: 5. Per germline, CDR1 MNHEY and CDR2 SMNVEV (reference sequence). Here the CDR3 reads CASSLSGGRADTGELFF. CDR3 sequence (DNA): TGTGCCAGCAGTTTATCGGGCGGGAGGGCGGACACCGGGGAGCTGTTTTTT.

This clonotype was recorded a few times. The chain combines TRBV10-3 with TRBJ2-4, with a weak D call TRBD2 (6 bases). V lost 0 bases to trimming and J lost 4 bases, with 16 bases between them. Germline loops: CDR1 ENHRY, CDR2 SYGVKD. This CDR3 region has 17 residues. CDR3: CAISESFRSSAKNIQYF. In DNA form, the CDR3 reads TGTGCCATCAGTGAGTCCTTTCGGTCTAGCGCAAAAAACATTCAGTACTTC.

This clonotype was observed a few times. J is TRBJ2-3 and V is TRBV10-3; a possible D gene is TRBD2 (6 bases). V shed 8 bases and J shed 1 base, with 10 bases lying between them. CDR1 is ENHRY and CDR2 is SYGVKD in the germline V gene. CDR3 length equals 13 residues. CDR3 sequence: CAIERAGTDTQYF. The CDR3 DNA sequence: TGTGCCATCGAGCGGGCTGGCACAGATACGCAGTATTTT.

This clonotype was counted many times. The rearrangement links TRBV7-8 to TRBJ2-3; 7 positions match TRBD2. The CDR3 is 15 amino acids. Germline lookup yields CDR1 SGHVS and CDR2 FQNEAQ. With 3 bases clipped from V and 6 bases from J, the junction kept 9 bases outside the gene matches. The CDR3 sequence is CASSFPSGKVDTQYF. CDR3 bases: TGTGCCAGCAGCTTCCCCAGCGGGAAGGTCGATACGCAGTATTTT.

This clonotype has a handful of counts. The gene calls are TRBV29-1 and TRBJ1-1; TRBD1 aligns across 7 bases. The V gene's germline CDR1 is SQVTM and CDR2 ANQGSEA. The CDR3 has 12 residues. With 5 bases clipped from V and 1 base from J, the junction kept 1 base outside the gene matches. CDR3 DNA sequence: TGCAGCGTTAACAGGGGGAACACTGAAGCTTTCTTT. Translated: CSVNRGNTEAFF.

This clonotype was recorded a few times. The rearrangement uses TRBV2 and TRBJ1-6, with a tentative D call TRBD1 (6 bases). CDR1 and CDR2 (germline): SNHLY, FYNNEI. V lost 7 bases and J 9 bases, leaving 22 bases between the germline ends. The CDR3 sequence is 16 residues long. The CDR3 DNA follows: TGTGCCAGCAAGCGGGAGTTGCAAGGGGGAAGTTCACCCCTCCACTTT. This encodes CASKRELQGGSSPLHF.

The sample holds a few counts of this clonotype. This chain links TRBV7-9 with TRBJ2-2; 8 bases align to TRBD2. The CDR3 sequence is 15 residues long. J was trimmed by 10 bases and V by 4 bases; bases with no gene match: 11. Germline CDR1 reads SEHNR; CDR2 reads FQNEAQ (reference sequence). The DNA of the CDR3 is TGTGCCAGCAGCTCCCCCCGGACTAGCAGAGAGGAGCTGTTTTTT. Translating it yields CASSSPRTSREELFF.

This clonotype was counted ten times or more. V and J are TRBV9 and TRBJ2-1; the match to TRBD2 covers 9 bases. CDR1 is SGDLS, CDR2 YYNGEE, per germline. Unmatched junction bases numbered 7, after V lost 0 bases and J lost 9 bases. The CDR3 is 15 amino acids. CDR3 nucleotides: TGTGCCAGCAGCGTAGGGCGGGAGGGCCGAAGTGAGCAGTTCTTC. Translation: CASSVGREGRSEQFF.

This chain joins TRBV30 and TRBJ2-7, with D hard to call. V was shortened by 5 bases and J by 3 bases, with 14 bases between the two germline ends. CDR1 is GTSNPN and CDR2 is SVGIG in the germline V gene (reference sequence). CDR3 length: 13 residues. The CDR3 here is CAWSRPRDYEQYF. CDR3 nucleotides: TGTGCCTGGTCTCGGCCCCGAGACTACGAGCAGTACTTC.

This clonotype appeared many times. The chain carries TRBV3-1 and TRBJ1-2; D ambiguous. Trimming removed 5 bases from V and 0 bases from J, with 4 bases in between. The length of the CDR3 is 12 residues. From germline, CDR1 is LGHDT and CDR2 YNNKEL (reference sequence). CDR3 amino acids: CASSITNYGYTF. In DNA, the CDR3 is TGTGCCAGCAGCATAACTAACTATGGCTACACCTTC. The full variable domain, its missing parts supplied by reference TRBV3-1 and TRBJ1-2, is DTAVSQTPKYLVTQMGNDKSIKCEQNLGHDTMYWYKQDSKKFLKIMFSYNNKELIINETVPNRFSPKSPDKAHLNLHINSLELGDSAVYFCASSITNYGYTFGSGTRLTVV.

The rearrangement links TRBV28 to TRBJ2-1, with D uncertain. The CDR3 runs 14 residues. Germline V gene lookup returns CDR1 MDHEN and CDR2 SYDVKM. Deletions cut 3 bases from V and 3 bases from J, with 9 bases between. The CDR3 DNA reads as TGTGCCAGCAGTTTTGGACCGCGCTACAATGAGCAGTTCTTC. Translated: CASSFGPRYNEQFF.

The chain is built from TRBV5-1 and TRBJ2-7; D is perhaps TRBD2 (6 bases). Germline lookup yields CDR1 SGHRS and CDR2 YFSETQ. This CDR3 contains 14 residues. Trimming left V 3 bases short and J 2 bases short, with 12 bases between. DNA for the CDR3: TGCGCCAGCAGCTGGAGGGACGGAACCTACGAGCAGTACTTC. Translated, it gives CASSWRDGTYEQYF.

The CDR3 nucleotides read TGTGCCAGCACCGGACAGGGGGTTAACGAGCAGTACTTC. Residues: CASTGQGVNEQYF. V usage is TRBV2 and J usage is TRBJ2-7; TRBD1 matches at 10 bases. This CDR3 has 13 amino acids. CDR1 is SNHLY and CDR2 is FYNNEI in the germline V gene. V gave up 7 bases and J gave up 5 bases; unmatched junction bases: 5.

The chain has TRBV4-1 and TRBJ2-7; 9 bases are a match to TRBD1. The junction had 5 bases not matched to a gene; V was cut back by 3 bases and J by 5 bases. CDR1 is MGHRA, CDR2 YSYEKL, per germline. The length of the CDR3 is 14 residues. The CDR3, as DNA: TGCGCCAGCAGCCAGCCCCGGGACAGGGACGAGCAGTACTTC. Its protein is CASSQPRDRDEQYF.

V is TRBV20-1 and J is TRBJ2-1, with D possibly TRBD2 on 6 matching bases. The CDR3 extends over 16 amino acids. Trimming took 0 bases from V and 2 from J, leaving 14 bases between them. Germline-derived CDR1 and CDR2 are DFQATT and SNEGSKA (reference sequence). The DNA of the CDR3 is TGCAGTGCTAGAGAGATGCGGCCTAGCGCCTACAATGAGCAGTTCTTC. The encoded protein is CSAREMRPSAYNEQFF.

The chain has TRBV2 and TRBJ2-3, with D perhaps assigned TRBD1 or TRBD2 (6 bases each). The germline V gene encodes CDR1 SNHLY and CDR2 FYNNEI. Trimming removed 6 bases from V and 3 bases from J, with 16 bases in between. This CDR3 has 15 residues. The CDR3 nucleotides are TGTGCCAGCAGCACGGTTGGGGGGCCAACAGATACGCAGTATTTT. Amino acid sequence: CASSTVGGPTDTQYF. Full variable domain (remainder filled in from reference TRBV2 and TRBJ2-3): EPEVTQTPSHQVTQMGQEVILRCVPISNHLYFYWYRQILGQKVEFLVSFYNNEISEKSEIFDDQFSVERPDGSNFTLKIRSTKLEDSAMYFCASSTVGGPTDTQYFGPGTRLTVL.

The CDR3 loop is CASSFWSNEQFF. CDR3 DNA sequence: TGTGCCAGCAGCTTTTGGAGTAATGAGCAGTTCTTC. The chain employs TRBV5-6 and TRBJ2-1; D ambiguous. V lost 2 bases, J lost 7 bases, and 7 bases lay in between. Germline CDR1 is SGHDT and CDR2 is YYEEEE. CDR3 size: 12 residues.